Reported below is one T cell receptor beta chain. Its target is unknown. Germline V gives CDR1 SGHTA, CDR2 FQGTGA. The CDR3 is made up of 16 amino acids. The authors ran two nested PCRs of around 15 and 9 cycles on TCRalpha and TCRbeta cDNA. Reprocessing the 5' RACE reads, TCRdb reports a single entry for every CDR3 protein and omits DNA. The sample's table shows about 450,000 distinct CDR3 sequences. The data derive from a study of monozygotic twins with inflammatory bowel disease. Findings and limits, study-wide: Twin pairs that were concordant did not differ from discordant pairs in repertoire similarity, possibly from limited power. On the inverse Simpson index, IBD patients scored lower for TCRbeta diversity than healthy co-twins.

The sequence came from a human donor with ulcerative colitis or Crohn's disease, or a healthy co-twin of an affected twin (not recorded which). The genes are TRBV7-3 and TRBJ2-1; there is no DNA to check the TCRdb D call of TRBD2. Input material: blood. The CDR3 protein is CASSLGTSGSNDEQFF.